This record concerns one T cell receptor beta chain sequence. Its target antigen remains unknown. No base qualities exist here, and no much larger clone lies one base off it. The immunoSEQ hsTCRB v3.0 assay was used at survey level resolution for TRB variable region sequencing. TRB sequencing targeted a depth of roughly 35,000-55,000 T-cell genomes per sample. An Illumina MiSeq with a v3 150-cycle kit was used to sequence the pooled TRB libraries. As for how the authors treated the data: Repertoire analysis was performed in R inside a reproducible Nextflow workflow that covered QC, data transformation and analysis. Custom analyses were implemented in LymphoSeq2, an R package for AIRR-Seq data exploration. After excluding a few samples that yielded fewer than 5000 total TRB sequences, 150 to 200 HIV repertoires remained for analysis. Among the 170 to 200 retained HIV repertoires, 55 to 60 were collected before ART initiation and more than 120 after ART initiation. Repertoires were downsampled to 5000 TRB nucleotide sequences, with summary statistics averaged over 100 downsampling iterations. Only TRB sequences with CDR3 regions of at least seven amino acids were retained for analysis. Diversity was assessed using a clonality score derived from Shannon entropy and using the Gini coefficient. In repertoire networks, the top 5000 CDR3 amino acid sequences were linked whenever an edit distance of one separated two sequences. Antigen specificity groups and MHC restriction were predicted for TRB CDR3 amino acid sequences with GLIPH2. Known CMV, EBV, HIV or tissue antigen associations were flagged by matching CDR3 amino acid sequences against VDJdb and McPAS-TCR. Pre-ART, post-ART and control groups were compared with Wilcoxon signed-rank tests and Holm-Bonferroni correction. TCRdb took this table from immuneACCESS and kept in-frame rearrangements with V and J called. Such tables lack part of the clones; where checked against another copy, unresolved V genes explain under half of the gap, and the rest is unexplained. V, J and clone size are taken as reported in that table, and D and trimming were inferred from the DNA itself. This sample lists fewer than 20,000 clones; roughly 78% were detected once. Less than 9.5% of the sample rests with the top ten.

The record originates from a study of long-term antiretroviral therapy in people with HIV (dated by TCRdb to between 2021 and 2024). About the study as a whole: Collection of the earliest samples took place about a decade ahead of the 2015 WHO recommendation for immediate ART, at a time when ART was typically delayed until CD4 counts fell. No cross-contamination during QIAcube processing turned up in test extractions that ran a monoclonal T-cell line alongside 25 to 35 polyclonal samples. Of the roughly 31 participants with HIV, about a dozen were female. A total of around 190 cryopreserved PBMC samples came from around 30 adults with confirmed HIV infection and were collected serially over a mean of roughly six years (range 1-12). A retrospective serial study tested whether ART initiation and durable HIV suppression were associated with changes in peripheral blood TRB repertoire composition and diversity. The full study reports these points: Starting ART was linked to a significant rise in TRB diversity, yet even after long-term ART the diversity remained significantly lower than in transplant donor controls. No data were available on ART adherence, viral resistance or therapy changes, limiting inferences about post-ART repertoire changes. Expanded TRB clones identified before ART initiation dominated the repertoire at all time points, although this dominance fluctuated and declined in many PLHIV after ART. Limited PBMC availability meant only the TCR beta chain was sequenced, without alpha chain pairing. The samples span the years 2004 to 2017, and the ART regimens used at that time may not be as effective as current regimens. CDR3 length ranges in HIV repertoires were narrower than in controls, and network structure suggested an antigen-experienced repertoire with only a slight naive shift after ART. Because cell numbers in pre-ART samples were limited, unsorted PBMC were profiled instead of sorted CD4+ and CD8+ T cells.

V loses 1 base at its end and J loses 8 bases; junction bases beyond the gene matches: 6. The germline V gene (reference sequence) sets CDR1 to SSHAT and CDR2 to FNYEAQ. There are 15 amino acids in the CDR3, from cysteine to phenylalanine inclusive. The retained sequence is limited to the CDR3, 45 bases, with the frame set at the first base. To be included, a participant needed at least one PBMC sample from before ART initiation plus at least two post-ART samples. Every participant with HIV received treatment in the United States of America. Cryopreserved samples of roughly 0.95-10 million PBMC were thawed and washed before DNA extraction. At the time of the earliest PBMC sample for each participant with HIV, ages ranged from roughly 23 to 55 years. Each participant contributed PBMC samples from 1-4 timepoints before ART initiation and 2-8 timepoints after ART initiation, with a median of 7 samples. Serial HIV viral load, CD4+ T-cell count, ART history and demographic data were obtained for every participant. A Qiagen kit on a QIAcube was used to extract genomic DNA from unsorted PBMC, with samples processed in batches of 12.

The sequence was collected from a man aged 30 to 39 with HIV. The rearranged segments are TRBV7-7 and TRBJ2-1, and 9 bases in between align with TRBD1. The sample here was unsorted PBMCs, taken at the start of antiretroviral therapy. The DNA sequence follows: TGTGCCAGCAGCTTAGTTGGACAGGGGTCCGATGAGCAGTTCTTC. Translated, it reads CASSLVGQGSDEQFF.